This T cell receptor beta chain was found in a study of blood T cell repertoires in COVID-19. Profiled with immunoSEQ multiplex PCR; TCRdb holds only in-frame clones, not every one. Of fewer than 350,000 clones detected, about nine tenths appear once; the ten largest clones hold 0.95% to 1.1%. Deletions cut 6 bases from V and 4 bases from J, with 9 bases between. Per germline, CDR1 SQVTM and CDR2 ANQGSEA. There are 11 residues in the CDR3. The source of this sequence is a woman aged 30 to 39 who had been exposed to COVID-19. The chain has TRBV29-1 and TRBJ1-2; D gene unclear. The sequenced sample was PBMCs or T cells enriched from blood (not recorded which). CDR3 region: CSVETGYGYTF. In DNA, the CDR3 is TGCAGCGTCGAAACGGGCTATGGCTACACCTTC.